Below are 11 T cell receptor beta chains sequenced from a single sample in a study of blood T cell repertoires in COVID-19. Only in-frame clones appear in the TCRdb table, and some are missing; sequencing was by immunoSEQ multiplex PCR. The sample lists around 200,000 clones; less than 90% were seen once. The specimen was PBMCs or T cells enriched from blood (not recorded which). Receptors were obtained from a woman aged 25 to 39 who had been exposed to COVID-19.

The J gene is TRBJ2-7, the V gene TRBV27; TRBD2 might be the D (7 bases). The germline gives CDR1 MNHEY, CDR2 SMNVEV (reference sequence). Trimming left V 0 bases short and J 4 bases short, with 28 bases between. The CDR3 sequence is 20 residues long. CDR3 residues: CASSLSGTPSPGGAVYEQYF. In DNA form, the CDR3 reads TGTGCCAGCAGTTTATCGGGAACCCCTAGTCCTGGGGGGGCCGTATACGAGCAGTACTTC.

The genes are TRBV27 and TRBJ2-7; D possibly corresponds to TRBD1 (6 bases). V lost 3 bases and J 0 bases, leaving 15 bases between the germline ends. Germline CDR1 is MNHEY and CDR2 is SMNVEV (reference sequence). The CDR3 has 16 residues. CDR3 loop: CASSLSWGQASYEQYF. CDR3 nucleotide sequence: TGTGCCAGCAGTTTGAGTTGGGGGCAGGCCTCCTACGAGCAGTACTTC.

The chain is built from TRBV15 and TRBJ2-7; the D gene is possibly TRBD2 (5 bases). Germline CDR1 LNHNV, CDR2 YYDKDF (reference sequence). CDR3 length equals 13 residues. Trimming stripped 1 base from V and 1 base from J, with 5 bases between. CDR3 nucleotide sequence: TGTGCCACCAGCAGAGCGGGGTCCTACGAGCAGTACTTC. Translating it yields CATSRAGSYEQYF.

The chain recombines TRBV19 with TRBJ2-7, with 11 bases aligning to TRBD1. Germline V CDR1 and CDR2: LNHDA, SQIVND (reference sequence). The CDR3 is made up of 15 amino acids. Losses at the gene ends were 3 bases for V and 3 bases for J; bases not matched to a gene: 4. In DNA, the CDR3 is TGTGCCAGTAGTATGGGGACAGGGGGGATCTACGAGCAGTACTTC. This codes for CASSMGTGGIYEQYF.

This sequence joins TRBV12-3 or TRBV12-4 and TRBJ2-7; 8 bases line up with TRBD1. CDR3 length: 13 amino acids. J was trimmed by 3 bases and V by 4 bases; bases with no gene match: 2. The CDR3 nucleotides read TGTGCCAGCAGTTCGACAGGGGACTACGAGCAGTACTTC. This gives the protein CASSSTGDYEQYF.

This chain connects TRBV11-2 to TRBJ1-1; TRBD1 aligns across 11 bases. The germline V gene has CDR1 SGHAT and CDR2 FQNNGV. CDR3 length: 14 residues. The trim removed 5 bases at V and 4 bases at J, leaving 3 bases unmatched. DNA for the CDR3: TGTGCCAGCAGCCCAGGGACAGGGGGCACTGAAGCTTTCTTT. Amino acids: CASSPGTGGTEAFF.

This chain joins TRBV7-9 and TRBJ1-1, with TRBD1 as a possible D gene (5 bases). This CDR3 has 14 residues. V was shortened by 3 bases and J by 4 bases, with 12 bases between the two germline ends. CDR1 and CDR2 (germline): SEHNR, FQNEAQ (reference sequence). The CDR3 bases are TGTGCCAGCAGCTTGCATCAAGGGGCCACTGAAGCTTTCTTT. It is translated as CASSLHQGATEAFF.

The V and J genes are TRBV30 and TRBJ2-7; D might be TRBD2 (5 bases). The length of the CDR3 is 13 residues. Germline V gives CDR1 GTSNPN, CDR2 SVGIG (reference sequence). V lost 0 bases to trimming and J lost 6 bases, with 12 bases between them. DNA of the CDR3: TGTGCCTGGAGTGTTGAGGGCCGGGGCGAGCAGTACTTC. It encodes CAWSVEGRGEQYF.

V gene TRBV14 combines with J gene TRBJ1-2, with D perhaps TRBD1 (5 bases). Germline V gives CDR1 SGHDN, CDR2 FVKESK. V dropped 1 base and J dropped 0 bases, with 21 bases sitting between them. The CDR3 extends over 19 amino acids. In DNA form, the CDR3 reads TGTGCCAGCAGCCAAGCTCAACCTTTCCAAAGGGGAACTAACTATGGCTACACCTTC. It codes for CASSQAQPFQRGTNYGYTF. Based on the CDR3 plus reference TRBV14 and TRBJ1-2, the full variable domain is EAGVTQFPSHSVIEKGQTVTLRCDPISGHDNLYWYRRVMGKEIKFLLHFVKESKQDESGMPNNRFLAERTGGTYSTLKVQPAELEDSGVYFCASSQAQPFQRGTNYGYTFGSGTRLTVV.

This clone has more than one count but fewer than ten. The chain recombines TRBV10-3 with TRBJ2-3, with a weak D call TRBD2 (6 bases). CDR3 length: 15 amino acids. Trimming cost V 7 bases and J 2 bases, with 16 bases left between them. Germline V lookup: CDR1 ENHRY, CDR2 SYGVKD. The CDR3 is CAITSTAGLTDTQYF. DNA of the CDR3: TGTGCCATCACGTCGACTGCGGGGCTCACAGATACGCAGTATTTT.

V gene TRBV9 combines with J gene TRBJ1-2, with unresolved D. The CDR3 spans 16 residues. The V gene lost 0 bases and the J gene lost 0 bases, with 12 bases spanning the gap. Germline CDR1 is SGDLS and CDR2 is YYNGEE. CDR3 nucleotides: TGTGCCAGCAGCGTAGGCGCCCCAACGTCTAACTATGGCTACACCTTC. It translates to CASSVGAPTSNYGYTF.